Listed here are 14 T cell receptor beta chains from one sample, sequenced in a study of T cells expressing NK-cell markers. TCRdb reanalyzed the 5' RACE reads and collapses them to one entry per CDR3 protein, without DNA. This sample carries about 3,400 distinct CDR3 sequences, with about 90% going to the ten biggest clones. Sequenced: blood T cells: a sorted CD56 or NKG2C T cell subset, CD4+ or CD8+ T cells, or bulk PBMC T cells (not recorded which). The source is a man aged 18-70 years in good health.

The CDR3 is CASSASGTSASNTGELFF. This rearrangement joins TRBV9 to TRBJ2-2; TCRdb outputs TRBD2, but without DNA this stays unchecked. This CDR3 comprises 18 residues. Germline values: CDR1 SGDLS, CDR2 YYNGEE.

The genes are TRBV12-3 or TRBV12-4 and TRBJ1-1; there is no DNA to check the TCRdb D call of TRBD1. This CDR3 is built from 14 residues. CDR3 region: CASSVTGKNTEAFF.

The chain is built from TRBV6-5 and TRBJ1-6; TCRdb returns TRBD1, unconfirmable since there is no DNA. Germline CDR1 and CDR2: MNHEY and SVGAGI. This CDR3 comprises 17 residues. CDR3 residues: CASSSLSTGGRNSPLHF.

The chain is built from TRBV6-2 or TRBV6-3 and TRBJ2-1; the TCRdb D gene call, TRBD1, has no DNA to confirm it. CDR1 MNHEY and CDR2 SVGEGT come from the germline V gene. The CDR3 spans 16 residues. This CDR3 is CASSYSISVPYNEQFF.

The CDR3 loop reads CASSLKGLAGGEQYF. This chain uses TRBV7-2 with TRBJ2-7; TCRdb designates TRBD2, a call that cannot be tested without DNA. This CDR3 spans 15 amino acids. Germline values: CDR1 SGHTA, CDR2 FQGNSA.

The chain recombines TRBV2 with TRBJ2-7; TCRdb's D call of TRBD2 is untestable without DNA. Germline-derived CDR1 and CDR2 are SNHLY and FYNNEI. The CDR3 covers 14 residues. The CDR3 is CASSEGSSGYEQYF.

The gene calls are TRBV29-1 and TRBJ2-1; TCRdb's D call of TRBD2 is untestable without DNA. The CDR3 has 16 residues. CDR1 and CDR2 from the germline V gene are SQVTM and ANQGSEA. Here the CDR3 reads CSVAGLAGEMGNEQFF.

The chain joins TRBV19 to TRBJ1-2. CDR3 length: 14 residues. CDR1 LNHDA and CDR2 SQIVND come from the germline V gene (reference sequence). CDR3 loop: CASRRRELGYGYTF. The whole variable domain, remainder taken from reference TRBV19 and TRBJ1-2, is DGGITQSPKYLFRKEGQNVTLSCEQNLNHDAMYWYRQDPGQGLRLIYYSQIVNDFQKGDIAEGYSVSREKKESFPLTVTSAQKNPTAFYLCASRRRELGYGYTFGSGTRLTVV.

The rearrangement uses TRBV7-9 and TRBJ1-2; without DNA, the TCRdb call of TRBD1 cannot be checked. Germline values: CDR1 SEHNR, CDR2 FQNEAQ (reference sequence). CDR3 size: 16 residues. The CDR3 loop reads CASSLFYPGQGRGYTF.

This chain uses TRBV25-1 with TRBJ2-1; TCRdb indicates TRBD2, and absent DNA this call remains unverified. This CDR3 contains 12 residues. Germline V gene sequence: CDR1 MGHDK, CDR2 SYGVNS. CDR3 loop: CASSELGPSQFF. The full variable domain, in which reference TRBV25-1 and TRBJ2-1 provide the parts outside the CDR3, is EADIYQTPRYLVIGTGKKITLECSQTMGHDKMYWYQQDPGMELHLIHYSYGVNSTEKGDLSSESTVSRIRTEHFPLTLESARPSHTSQYLCASSELGPSQFFGPGTRLTVL.

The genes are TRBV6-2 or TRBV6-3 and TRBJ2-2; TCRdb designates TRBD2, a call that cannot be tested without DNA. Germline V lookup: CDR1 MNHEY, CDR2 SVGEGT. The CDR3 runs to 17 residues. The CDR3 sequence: CASSLNRDSALTGELFF.

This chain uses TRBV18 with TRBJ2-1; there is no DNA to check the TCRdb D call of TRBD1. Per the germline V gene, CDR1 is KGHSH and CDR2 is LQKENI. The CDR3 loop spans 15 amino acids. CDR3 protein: CASSSRTTRQHEQFF.

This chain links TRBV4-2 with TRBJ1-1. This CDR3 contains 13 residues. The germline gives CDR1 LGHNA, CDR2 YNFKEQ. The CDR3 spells CASSQERETEAFF.

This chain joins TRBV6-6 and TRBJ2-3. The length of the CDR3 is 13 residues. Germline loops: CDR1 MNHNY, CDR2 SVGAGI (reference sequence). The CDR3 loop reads CASSFQRTDTQYF.